The clone carrying this T cell receptor (beta chain) was seen many times. The sample belongs to a study of early T cells in non-severe SARS-CoV-2 infection. TCRdb reanalysed the 5' RACE reads using MiXCR and keeps one entry per CDR3 protein. This sample yields roughly 55,000 distinct CDR3 sequences, of which approximately 6% are seen a single time; around 3.9% belongs to the top ten. V gave up 3 bases and J gave up 2 bases, with 7 bases separating them. CDR3 length: 12 residues. Germline CDR1 reads SQVTM; CDR2 reads ANQGSEA. The chain is built from TRBV29-1 and TRBJ2-5; unclear D gene. Material: whole blood. This TCR was sampled from an adult who was a healthcare worker with PCR-confirmed SARS-CoV-2 infection or an uninfected control (not recorded which). CDR3 DNA sequence: TGCAGCGTTGACACACAACAAGAGACCCAGTACTTC. The encoded protein is CSVDTQQETQYF.